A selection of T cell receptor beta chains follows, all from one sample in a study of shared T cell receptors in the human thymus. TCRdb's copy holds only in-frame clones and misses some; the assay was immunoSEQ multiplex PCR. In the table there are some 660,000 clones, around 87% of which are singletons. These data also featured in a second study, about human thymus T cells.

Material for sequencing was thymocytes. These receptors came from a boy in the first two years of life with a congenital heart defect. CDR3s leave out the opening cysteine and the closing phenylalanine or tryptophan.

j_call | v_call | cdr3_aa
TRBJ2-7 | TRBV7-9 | ASSLVSSGLLYEQY
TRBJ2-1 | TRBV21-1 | ASINLTSGTYNEQF
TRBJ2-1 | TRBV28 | ASYGLEQF
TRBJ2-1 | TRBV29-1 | SVTRYNEQF
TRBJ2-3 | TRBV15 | ATSRDEAFLNTDTQY
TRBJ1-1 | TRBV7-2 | ASNLTGYTEAF
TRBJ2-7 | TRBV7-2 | ASSERTGTFNEQY
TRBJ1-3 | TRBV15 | ATSRGTQGSGNTIY
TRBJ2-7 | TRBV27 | ASSLTKISGRSNEQY
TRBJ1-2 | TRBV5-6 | ASSLRDRDYGYT